Below, 8 T cell receptor beta chains from the same sample are listed, as sequenced in a study of CD8 T cells in ankylosing spondylitis. TCRdb re-called the 5' RACE reads through MiXCR, storing one row per CDR3 protein. The table records 250,000 to 300,000 distinct CDR3 sequences, approximately 20% of them present only once. Sequenced material: blood, either unsorted or a sorted T cell fraction (not recorded which). Source of these receptors: a male donor with ankylosing spondylitis or in good health (not recorded which).

The chain has TRBV5-6 and TRBJ2-1, with 8 bases aligning to TRBD1. Trimming removed 3 bases from V and 6 bases from J; junction bases left unmatched: 11. Germline assignment: CDR1 SGHDT and CDR2 YYEEEE. There are 16 residues in the CDR3. This CDR3 is CASSWGDAGGLNEQFF. The CDR3 DNA reads TGTGCCAGCAGCTGGGGGGACGCAGGGGGCCTCAATGAGCAGTTCTTC.

This clonotype appeared a few times. The chain combines TRBV12-3 or TRBV12-4 with TRBJ2-1; 12 bases map to TRBD2. V was clipped by 10 bases and J by 6 bases; unmatched bases: 7. The CDR3 totals 14 residues. The CDR3: CATRLAGALNEQFF. Here the CDR3 DNA reads TGTGCCACCCGACTAGCGGGGGCCCTCAATGAGCAGTTCTTC.

The chain couples TRBV6-1 to TRBJ2-2; the D is unclear. V dropped 9 bases and J dropped 6 bases, with 23 bases sitting between them. Germline CDR1 and CDR2: MNHNS and SASEGT. The CDR3 totals 16 residues. The CDR3 nucleotides are TGTGCCAGTAACCCCCAGGCCCGAAGTCTCGCCGGGGAGCTGTTTTTT. Translating it yields CASNPQARSLAGELFF.

Comment on this clonotype: Sequence at one end of the junction differs from germline and may be a read error. The chain links TRBV29-1 to TRBJ2-3; 8 nucleotides agree with TRBD2. The germline V gene encodes CDR1 SQVTM and CDR2 ANQGSEA. This CDR3 region has 16 residues. CDR3 region: CSVVPYTSGSTDAQYF. For the CDR3, the DNA is TGCAGCGTTGTCCCTTATACTAGCGGAAGCACAGATGCGCAGTATTTT.

Comment on this clonotype: Sequence at one end of the junction differs from germline and may be a read error. The chain recombines TRBV12-3 or TRBV12-4 with TRBJ2-5; TRBD1 aligns across 12 bases. The CDR3 is 15 amino acids. The CDR3 here is CTSSPGQGARETQYF. The CDR3 bases are TGTACCAGTTCCCCGGGACAGGGGGCTAGAGAGACCCAGTACTTC.

This clonotype came up many times. This chain connects TRBV7-8 to TRBJ2-3, with TRBD2 identical over 8 bases. There are 17 residues in the CDR3. J lost 0 bases, V lost 3 bases, and 8 bases had no gene match. Germline V CDR1 and CDR2: SGHVS, FQNEAQ. CDR3 nucleotide sequence: TGTGCCAGCAGCTTGACTAGCGTTCGTTCTAGCACAGATACGCAGTATTTT. This gives the protein CASSLTSVRSSTDTQYF.

The chain joins TRBV7-3 to TRBJ2-2, with D possibly matching TRBD2 (6 bases). Between the trimmed V and J ends, which lost 5 bases and 2 bases, there was a span of 18 bases. Germline V gives CDR1 SGHTA, CDR2 FQGTGA. There are 17 residues in the CDR3. This CDR3 is CASSEHTGTFNTGELFF. CDR3 nucleotide sequence: TGTGCCAGCAGCGAACATACCGGGACTTTCAACACCGGGGAGCTGTTTTTT.

The chain carries TRBV10-2 and TRBJ1-1; possibly TRBD1 for D (5 bases). Germline assignment: CDR1 WSHSY and CDR2 SAAADI. The length of the CDR3 is 13 residues. V was trimmed by 6 bases and J by 3 bases, leaving 11 bases between them. CDR3 protein: CASRTRVHTEAFF. CDR3 in DNA: TGCGCCAGCAGGACCAGGGTCCACACTGAAGCTTTCTTT.